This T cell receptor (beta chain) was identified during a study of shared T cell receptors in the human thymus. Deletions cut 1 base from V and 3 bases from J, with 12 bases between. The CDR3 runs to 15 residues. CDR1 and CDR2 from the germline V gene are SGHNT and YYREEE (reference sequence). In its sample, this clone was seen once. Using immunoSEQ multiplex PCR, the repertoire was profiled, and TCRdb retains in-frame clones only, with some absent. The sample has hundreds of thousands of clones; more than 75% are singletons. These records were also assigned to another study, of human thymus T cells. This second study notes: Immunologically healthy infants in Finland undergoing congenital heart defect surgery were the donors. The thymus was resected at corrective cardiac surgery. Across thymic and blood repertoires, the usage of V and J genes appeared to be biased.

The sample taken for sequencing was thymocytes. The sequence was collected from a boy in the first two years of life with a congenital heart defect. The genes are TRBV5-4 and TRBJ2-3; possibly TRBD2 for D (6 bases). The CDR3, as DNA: TGTGCCAGCAGCTTGCGCGGGAAGACTACAGATACGCAGTATTTT. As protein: CASSLRGKTTDTQYF.